This entry lists 29 T cell receptor beta chains sequenced from one sample in a study of blood T cell repertoires in COVID-19. The data were produced by immunoSEQ multiplex PCR, yet TCRdb's version contains in-frame clones alone and is incomplete. Of roughly 100,000 clones listed, roughly 76% are singletons. Source material: peripheral blood. The source is an elderly man with COVID-19, enrolled during active disease.

This chain joins TRBV11-2 and TRBJ2-7, with a tentative D call TRBD1 (5 bases). The V gene lost 4 bases and the J gene lost 2 bases, with 9 bases spanning the gap. This CDR3 is 13 amino acids long. Per the germline V gene, CDR1 is SGHAT and CDR2 is FQNNGV. DNA for the CDR3: TGTGCCAGCAGCTATACACAGGCCTACGAGCAGTACTTC. It translates to CASSYTQAYEQYF.

The table lists this clone with a count of one. The V call is TRBV7-2, the J call TRBJ1-5; D remains ambiguous. Germline V lookup: CDR1 SGHTA, CDR2 FQGNSA. The CDR3 length is 14 residues. Between the trimmed V and J ends, which lost 2 bases and 6 bases, there was a span of 11 bases. The DNA for the CDR3 is TGTGCCAGCAGCTTACAAGGAGCTTTTCAGCCCCAGCATTTT. It is translated as CASSLQGAFQPQHF.

The chain is built from TRBV18 and TRBJ2-1, with 7 bases identical to TRBD1. The ends lost 4 bases at V and 2 bases at J; junction bases unmatched: 2. This CDR3 has 14 residues. Germline lookup yields CDR1 KGHSH and CDR2 LQKENI. The CDR3 DNA is TGTGCCAGCTCACTACAGGGGCCCTACAATGAGCAGTTCTTC. Protein sequence: CASSLQGPYNEQFF.

The V gene is TRBV4-1, the J gene TRBJ1-4, with D possibly being TRBD1 (5 bases). With 3 bases removed from V and 4 bases from J, the gap between germline ends came to 9 bases. This CDR3 comprises 14 residues. Germline V lookup: CDR1 MGHRA, CDR2 YSYEKL. The CDR3 nucleotides are TGCGCCAGCAGCCAGACAGAAAATAATGAAAAACTGTTTTTT. It is translated as CASSQTENNEKLFF.

The chain uses TRBV7-2 and TRBJ2-7; D call uncertain. The germline V and J ends were trimmed by 5 bases and 2 bases, with 13 bases remaining between them. CDR1 and CDR2 from the germline V gene are SGHTA and FQGNSA. CDR3 size: 14 residues. In DNA, the CDR3 is TGTGCCAGCAGCCTAGACACGCCCGCCTACGAGCAGTACTTC. Translating gives CASSLDTPAYEQYF. Drawing the rest from reference TRBV7-2 and TRBJ2-7, the complete variable domain is GAGVSQSPSNKVTEKGKDVELRCDPISGHTALYWYRQSLGQGLEFLIYFQGNSAPDKSGLPSDRFSAERTGGSVSTLTIQRTQQEDSAVYLCASSLDTPAYEQYFGPGTRLTVT.

This clone occurred many times. V gene TRBV4-1 combines with J gene TRBJ1-5, with 8 bases that match TRBD1. CDR3 length: 16 residues. J gave up 8 bases and V 0 bases, and 9 bases lay outside the gene matches. Germline V lookup: CDR1 MGHRA, CDR2 YSYEKL. The CDR3 coding sequence is TGCGCCAGCAGCCAAGAACCCGGGACGACAGGGGAGCCCCAGCATTTT. It translates to CASSQEPGTTGEPQHF.

A single count supports this clone. CDR3 loop: CASSYSGRQPQHF. The DNA for the CDR3 is TGTGCCAGCAGTTACTCGGGGCGCCAGCCCCAGCATTTT. The rearrangement joins TRBV6-2 or TRBV6-3 to TRBJ1-5; possibly TRBD1 for D (5 bases). The V gene lost 0 bases and the J gene lost 7 bases, with 7 bases spanning the gap. The CDR3 is 13 residues long. CDR1 is MNHEY, CDR2 SVGEGT, per germline.

The chain has TRBV6-1 and TRBJ1-5; 7 nucleotides match TRBD1. Germline CDR1 and CDR2: MNHNS and SASEGT. With V trimmed by 3 bases and J by 6 bases, 8 bases remained unmatched. This CDR3 comprises 15 residues. The CDR3 coding sequence is TGTGCCAGCAGTGAGTCGAGGGGGCAGAGTCAGCCCCAGCATTTT. This codes for CASSESRGQSQPQHF.

This clone was seen a few times. The CDR3 sequence is CASSLSAGGSRNGETQYF. The CDR3 bases are TGTGCCAGCAGCTTATCAGCGGGGGGCTCTAGAAATGGAGAGACCCAGTACTTC. The chain recombines TRBV7-9 with TRBJ2-5; 9 nucleotides match TRBD2. Germline lookup yields CDR1 SEHNR and CDR2 FQNEAQ (reference sequence). The CDR3 runs 18 residues. The V gene end was trimmed by 2 bases and the J gene end by 4 bases; junction bases not matched to a gene: 14. Together with reference TRBV7-9 and TRBJ2-5, the CDR3 gives the full variable domain: DTGVSQNPRHKITKRGQNVTFRCDPISEHNRLYWYRQTLGQGPEFLTYFQNEAQLEKSRLLSDRFSAERPKGSFSTLEIQRTEQGDSAMYLCASSLSAGGSRNGETQYFGPGTRLLVL.

This chain links TRBV27 with TRBJ1-1, with a possible D match to TRBD1 (6 bases). The CDR3 contains 14 residues. Germline CDR1 is MNHEY and CDR2 is SMNVEV (reference sequence). Trimming stripped 5 bases from V and 4 bases from J, with 14 bases between. The CDR3 reads CASSVVQGGTEAFF. CDR3 DNA: TGTGCCAGCAGTGTGGTCCAAGGGGGCACTGAAGCTTTCTTT.

In this sample, this clone turned up a few times. The chain employs TRBV6-5 and TRBJ2-5, with TRBD1 as a possible D gene (5 bases). The CDR3 has 14 amino acids. Germline values: CDR1 MNHEY, CDR2 SVGAGI. Trimming shortened V by 6 bases and J by 2 bases, and 13 bases separated the two germline ends. In DNA, the CDR3 is TGTGCCAGCAGACCCAGGGTACTACAAGAGACCCAGTACTTC. Its protein is CASRPRVLQETQYF.

This clone was picked up a small number of times. The CDR3, as DNA: TGTGCCAGCAGCTTAGGCGGTGTGTCAGATACGCAGTATTTT. Protein product: CASSLGGVSDTQYF. The chain carries TRBV7-3 and TRBJ2-3; D is uncertain. The CDR3 is 14 amino acids. V was clipped by 2 bases and J by 4 bases, with 10 bases between them. Germline lookup yields CDR1 SGHTA and CDR2 FQGTGA.

The chain couples TRBV2 to TRBJ2-2, with TRBD1 matching over 8 bases. The CDR3 is made up of 16 amino acids. V lost 3 bases to trimming and J lost 5 bases; unmatched junction nucleotides: 8. Germline assignment: CDR1 SNHLY and CDR2 FYNNEI. The CDR3 loop is CASSDFRTGRTGELFF. As DNA, the CDR3 is TGTGCCAGCAGTGATTTCAGGACAGGGCGAACCGGGGAGCTGTTTTTT.

The sample holds a few counts of this clone. The CDR3 DNA is TGTGCCAGCAGCCCGACTAGCGGGATCTACAATGAGCAGTTCTTC. Amino acid sequence: CASSPTSGIYNEQFF. The chain recombines TRBV27 with TRBJ2-1, with 11 bases lining up with TRBD2. Germline V gives CDR1 MNHEY, CDR2 SMNVEV (reference sequence). With V trimmed by 6 bases and J by 3 bases, 4 bases remained unmatched. The CDR3 is made up of 15 amino acids.

V and J are TRBV19 and TRBJ1-6, with 7 bases lining up with TRBD1. The CDR3 is 18 amino acids. Germline values: CDR1 LNHDA, CDR2 SQIVND (reference sequence). With 5 bases clipped from V and 0 bases from J, the junction kept 10 bases outside the gene matches. The CDR3 sequence: CASSGPDRYGSYNSPLHF. CDR3 coding DNA: TGTGCCAGTAGTGGGCCGGACAGGTACGGCTCCTATAATTCACCCCTCCACTTT.

The rearrangement uses TRBV11-1 and TRBJ2-4; tentatively, D is TRBD2 (5 bases). V lost 5 bases to trimming and J lost 0 bases, with 14 bases between them. From germline, CDR1 is SGHAT and CDR2 FQDESV (reference sequence). The CDR3 extends over 16 amino acids. As DNA, the CDR3 is TGTGCCAGCAGCCAGGATCGAGGGATAGCCAAAAACATTCAGTACTTC. The encoded protein is CASSQDRGIAKNIQYF.

The CDR3 protein is CASSLALGTSGKPLHTMHEQYF. The CDR3 DNA reads as TGCGCCAGCAGCTTGGCCCTCGGGACTAGCGGGAAGCCCTTACATACGATGCACGAGCAGTACTTC. The rearrangement uses TRBV5-1 and TRBJ2-7, with 13 bases matching TRBD2. Germline CDR1 and CDR2: SGHRS and YFSETQ. The CDR3 loop spans 22 amino acids. V lost 0 bases, J lost 5 bases, and 23 bases stayed unmatched.

The chain couples TRBV6-2 or TRBV6-3 to TRBJ1-1; D unclear. V lost 2 bases to trimming and J lost 4 bases, with 11 bases between them. The CDR3 is made up of 14 amino acids. The germline V gene has CDR1 MNHEY and CDR2 SVGEGT. This CDR3 reads CASSYAGASTEAFF. Here the CDR3 DNA reads TGTGCCAGCAGTTACGCGGGAGCTAGCACTGAAGCTTTCTTT.

The chain carries TRBV11-2 and TRBJ2-5, with 9 bases fitting TRBD2. The trim removed 2 bases at V and 4 bases at J, leaving 5 bases unmatched. In germline, CDR1 is SGHAT, CDR2 FQNNGV. This CDR3 comprises 15 residues. The DNA of the CDR3 is TGTGCCAGCAGCTTAATTAGCGGGGGACCAGAGACCCAGTACTTC. Its protein product is CASSLISGGPETQYF.

V and J are TRBV2 and TRBJ1-1; D perhaps matches TRBD1 (5 bases). Trimming left V 6 bases short and J 2 bases short, with 16 bases between. The CDR3 runs 15 residues. Germline lookup yields CDR1 SNHLY and CDR2 FYNNEI. The chain's CDR3 is CASRGLWGVNTEAFF. The CDR3 DNA follows: TGTGCCAGCAGGGGGTTATGGGGCGTCAACACTGAAGCTTTCTTT.

The genes are TRBV5-1 and TRBJ2-3; 8 positions match TRBD2. The ends lost 5 bases at V and 5 bases at J; junction bases unmatched: 7. This CDR3 region has 14 residues. Germline-derived CDR1 and CDR2 are SGHRS and YFSETQ. For the CDR3, the DNA is TGCGCCAGCAGTATGACTAGCGTGGGAGATACGCAGTATTTT. Its protein is CASSMTSVGDTQYF. Supplemented by reference TRBV5-1 and TRBJ2-3, the full variable domain reads KAGVTQTPRYLIKTRGQQVTLSCSPISGHRSVSWYQQTPGQGLQFLFEYFSETQRNKGNFPGRFSGRQFSNSRSEMNVSTLELGDSALYLCASSMTSVGDTQYFGPGTRLTVL.

J is TRBJ1-1 and V is TRBV5-1; 8 nucleotides match TRBD1. V dropped 5 bases and J dropped 3; count of bases not matched to a gene: 12. CDR3 length: 16 residues. CDR1 is SGHRS, CDR2 YFSETQ, per germline. The CDR3 loop reads CASSGRSSDRDTEAFF. CDR3 DNA: TGCGCCAGCAGTGGGCGATCCTCGGACAGGGACACTGAAGCTTTCTTT.

The chain links TRBV2 to TRBJ1-5; tentatively, D is TRBD1 (5 bases). V lost 7 bases and J lost 1, with 8 bases in between. Germline-derived CDR1 and CDR2 are SNHLY and FYNNEI. This CDR3 spans 13 amino acids. Here the CDR3 reads CASNRQSNQPQHF. In nucleotides, the CDR3 is TGTGCCAGCAACCGACAGAGCAATCAGCCCCAGCATTTT.

The V and J genes are TRBV18 and TRBJ1-1; 8 bases agree with TRBD1. The ends lost 2 bases at V and 1 base at J; junction bases unmatched: 9. Germline loops: CDR1 KGHSH, CDR2 LQKENI. This CDR3 is 17 amino acids long. CDR3 in DNA: TGTGCCAGCTCACCAGGACAGGGAGGCTCGAGGAACACTGAAGCTTTCTTT. This sequence encodes CASSPGQGGSRNTEAFF. The full variable domain, its missing parts supplied by reference TRBV18 and TRBJ1-1, is NAGVMQNPRHLVRRRGQEARLRCSPMKGHSHVYWYRQLPEEGLKFMVYLQKENIIDESGMPKERFSAEFPKEGPSILRIQQVVRGDSAAYFCASSPGQGGSRNTEAFFGQGTRLTVV.

This sequence joins TRBV7-2 and TRBJ2-3; 8 bases map to TRBD2. Looked up from germline, CDR1 is SGHTA and CDR2 is FQGNSA. This CDR3 spans 17 amino acids. After removal of 1 base from V and 0 bases from J, the junction contained 6 bases not matched to a gene. The DNA for the CDR3 is TGTGCCAGCAGCTTAGTTGGCGGGGGGTTAAGCACAGATACGCAGTATTTT. This encodes CASSLVGGGLSTDTQYF.

This clone was seen only a few times. The chain couples TRBV3-1 (or the pseudogene TRBV3-2) to TRBJ2-3, with TRBD2 matching 10 bases. The CDR3 runs to 19 residues. From germline, CDR1 is LGHDT and CDR2 YNNKEL (reference sequence). Losses at the gene ends were 1 base for V and 0 bases for J; bases not matched to a gene: 10. The CDR3 reads CASSQVSRGAGGSTDTQYF. Written as DNA, the CDR3 is TGTGCCAGCAGCCAAGTTTCCCGAGGAGCGGGGGGGAGCACAGATACGCAGTATTTT.

This chain joins TRBV20-1 and TRBJ1-2, with D maybe TRBD1 (5 bases). The V and J ends lost 3 bases and 11 bases respectively, with 19 bases between them. The germline V gene has CDR1 DFQATT and CDR2 SNEGSKA (reference sequence). The CDR3 has 13 amino acids. As DNA, the CDR3 is TGCAGTGCTAGTAGTAGGGGCCAGGCGGCTTACACCTTC. Its protein is CSASSRGQAAYTF.

The rearrangement links TRBV5-1 to TRBJ2-1; 9 nucleotides match TRBD1. The CDR3 has 14 amino acids. V lost 4 bases and J lost 4; bases outside the gene matches: 3. CDR1 SGHRS and CDR2 YFSETQ come from the germline V gene. The CDR3 bases are TGCGCCAGCAGCGCGGGACAGGGTTACAATGAGCAGTTCTTC. Protein: CASSAGQGYNEQFF.

The V gene is TRBV5-1, the J gene TRBJ1-3; TRBD1 matches at 7 bases. CDR1 and CDR2 from the germline V gene are SGHRS and YFSETQ. The CDR3 is made up of 15 amino acids. The J segment lost 4 bases and the V segment lost 1 base, leaving 5 bases of the junction unmatched. This chain's CDR3 is CASSLSGTEGNTIYF. CDR3 nucleotide sequence: TGCGCCAGCAGCTTGAGTGGGACAGAGGGAAACACCATATATTTT.